This T cell receptor beta chain was documented in a study of cytomegalovirus exposure and HLA in healthy donors. Looking at the study overall: Among the approximately 400 genotyped donors, just over 80% were placed in the Caucasian-associated ancestry cluster. Study findings and constraints: Altogether, around 160 TCR beta chains were recorded as cytomegalovirus-associated. In a later analysis, at a false discovery rate of 0.05, 16,951 TCR beta sequences matched HLA alleles. In an earlier analysis, productive rearrangement rates for most beta V segments clustered near 87% or 30%.

Use of 60 Vbeta and 13 Jbeta primers characterized the PCR. Clones were sequenced by immunoSEQ multiplex PCR, and TCRdb holds only the in-frame ones, with some missing. The sample records around 98,000 clones, under 70% being singletons. Germline CDR1 reads MDHEN; CDR2 reads SYDVKM. Trimming took 10 bases from V and 2 from J, leaving 12 bases between them. The CDR3 covers 12 residues. The sample holds a few counts of this clone. Antigen specificity is unknown. The receptor was derived from a man aged 45-65 years in good health and CMV-seronegative. Sequencing input: PBMCs. The chain is built from TRBV28 and TRBJ2-7, with unresolved D. The CDR3 region is CATAWAAYEQYF. The DNA for the CDR3 is TGTGCCACTGCCTGGGCCGCCTACGAGCAGTACTTC. Full variable domain (rest looked up from reference TRBV28 and TRBJ2-7): DVKVTQSSRYLVKRTGEKVFLECVQDMDHENMFWYRQDPGLGLRLIYFSYDVKMKEKGDIPEGYSVSREKKERFSLILESASTNQTSMYLCATAWAAYEQYFGPGTRLTVT.